This T cell receptor (beta chain) stems from a study of cytomegalovirus exposure and HLA in healthy donors. The PCR employed 60 Vbeta primers together with 13 Jbeta primers. Data came from immunoSEQ multiplex PCR; TCRdb stores just in-frame clones and leaves some out. The sample has approximately 140,000 clones, 80% seen once; the top ten hold approximately 6.2%. This clone was picked up one time. The donors were healthy bone marrow donors. This receptor was taken from a man aged 35 to 55 in good health and CMV-seropositive. Specimen: PBMCs.

DNA for the CDR3: TGCGCCAGCAGCCAAGATAGAGCTAGCGGGATTTACAATGAGCAGTTCTTC. The encoded protein is CASSQDRASGIYNEQFF. This rearrangement joins TRBV4-3 to TRBJ2-1; 9 bases match TRBD2. From germline, CDR1 is LGHNA and CDR2 YSLEER. Trimming at V came to 0 bases and at J to 4 bases, leaving 7 bases not matched to a gene. The CDR3 length is 17 residues.